The 3 T cell receptor beta chains in this list originate from one sample, sequenced in a study of T-cell reconstitution after alpha-beta-depleted transplantation in children (dated by TCRdb to about 2016). The library was obtained by PCR. Sequencing took place on an Illumina HiSeq 2500. TCR libraries were prepared with molecular barcoding, using unique molecular identifiers to normalize TCRbeta repertoire quantification. The raw public data were reprocessed by TCRdb itself: fastp quality trimming at Q25, MiXCR clonotype calling, in-frame beta chains only. Rows matching on CDR3 protein sequence are summarized as one entry with the most common DNA and genes. Across this sample there are roughly 500,000 distinct CDR3 sequences, with about 17% seen only once. The ten largest clones capture 3% to 3.5% of the sample. This material consisted of PBMCs from the stem cell graft donor, taken from the stem cell graft. All receptors come from a human donor who donated a stem cell graft to a child with acute lymphoblastic leukemia.

This clonotype has a single count. The chain is built from TRBV27 and TRBJ2-1, with a tentative D call TRBD2 (5 bases). The CDR3 is 13 residues long. The V gene's germline CDR1 is MNHEY and CDR2 SMNVEV (reference sequence). The ends were cut back, 5 bases at V and 7 bases at J, with 12 bases in the middle. DNA for the CDR3: TGTGCCAGCAGTGCTCCGGGGTGGAATGAGCAGTTCTTC. Translated, it gives CASSAPGWNEQFF.

V gene TRBV5-1 combines with J gene TRBJ2-1; D uncertain. Germline-derived CDR1 and CDR2 are SGHRS and YFSETQ. Trimming removed 2 bases from V and 3 bases from J, with 18 bases in between. This CDR3 is 17 amino acids long. CDR3 in amino acids: CASSLLTRNNIYNEQFF. CDR3 bases: TGCGCCAGCAGCTTATTGACCCGGAACAACATCTACAATGAGCAGTTCTTC.

The chain uses TRBV10-1 and TRBJ2-7; 10 bases fit TRBD2. The CDR3 contains 15 residues. Germline loops: CDR1 WNHNN, CDR2 SYGVQD (reference sequence). The V and J ends lost 3 bases and 4 bases, in that order; junction bases with no gene match: 6. The CDR3 reads CASSDPAGGEYEQYF. As DNA, the CDR3 is TGCGCCAGCAGTGATCCAGCGGGAGGGGAATACGAGCAGTACTTC.